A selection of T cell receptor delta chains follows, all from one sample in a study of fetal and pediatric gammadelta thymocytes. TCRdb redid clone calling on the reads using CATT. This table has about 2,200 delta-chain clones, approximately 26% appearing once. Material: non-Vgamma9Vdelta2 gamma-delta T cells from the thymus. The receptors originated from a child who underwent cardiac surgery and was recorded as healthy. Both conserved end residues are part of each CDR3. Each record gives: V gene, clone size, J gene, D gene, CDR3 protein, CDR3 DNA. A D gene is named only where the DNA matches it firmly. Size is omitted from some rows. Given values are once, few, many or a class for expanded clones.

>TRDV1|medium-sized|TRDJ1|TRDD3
CALGYLGHPTPLGAAYTDKLIF
TGTGCTCTTGGGTACCTCGGACATCCCACTCCCCTGGGGGCCGCGTACACCGATAAACTCATCTTT
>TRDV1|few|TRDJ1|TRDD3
CALGEHEGFAPLLGDLYTDKLIF
TGTGCTCTTGGGGAACACGAAGGCTTCGCCCCGCTACTGGGGGATTTGTACACCGATAAACTCATCTTT
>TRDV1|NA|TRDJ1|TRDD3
CALGELVGFRVLGDTRGTDKLIF
TGTGCTCTTGGGGAACTAGTAGGTTTCAGGGTACTGGGGGATACGCGGGGCACCGATAAACTCATCTTT
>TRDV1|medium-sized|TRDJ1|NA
CALGEVRLITDKLIF
TGTGCTCTTGGGGAAGTTCGCCTCATCACCGATAAACTCATCTTT
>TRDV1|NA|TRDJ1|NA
CALGESSASKLGVPTHTDKLIF
TGTGCTCTTGGGGAGAGTTCCGCCTCAAAACTGGGGGTTCCTACCCACACCGATAAACTCATCTTT
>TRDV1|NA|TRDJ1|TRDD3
CALGELATYWGIRGTDKLIF
TGTGCTCTTGGGGAGCTGGCCACTTACTGGGGGATACGGGGCACCGATAAACTCATCTTT
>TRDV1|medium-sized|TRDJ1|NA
CALGELSRGVYTDKLIF
TGTGCTCTTGGGGAACTGTCGCGGGGGGTTTACACCGATAAACTCATCTTT
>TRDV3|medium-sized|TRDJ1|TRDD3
CAFALPLSFTGVTDKLIF
TGTGCCTTTGCTCTCCCTCTCTCCTTTACTGGGGTCACCGATAAACTCATCTTT
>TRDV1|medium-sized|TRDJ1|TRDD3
CALGEGFLRPQLGDFTDKLIF
TGTGCTCTTGGGGAAGGCTTCCTACGACCCCAACTGGGGGATTTCACCGATAAACTCATCTTT
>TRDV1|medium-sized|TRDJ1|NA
CALGELSHTRMGGLYTDKLIF
TGTGCTCTTGGGGAACTCTCCCATACCCGGATGGGGGGCCTCTACACCGATAAACTCATCTTT
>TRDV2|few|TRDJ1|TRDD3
CACDTPTGGYPTDKLIF
TGTGCCTGTGACACCCCCACTGGGGGATACCCCACCGATAAACTCATCTTT
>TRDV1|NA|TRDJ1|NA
CALGGLLKTRGRGTDKLIF
TGTGCTCTTGGGGGTCTCCTGAAGACGAGGGGGAGGGGAACCGATAAACTCATCTTT
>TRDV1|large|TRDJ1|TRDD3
CALGDRLIRGYTTGGSVYTDKLIF
TGTGCTCTTGGGGACCGCCTTATACGGGGCTACACTACTGGGGGATCTGTGTACACCGATAAACTCATCTTT
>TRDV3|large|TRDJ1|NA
CAFRRGARTPSYTDKLIF
TGTGCCTTTAGAAGGGGCGCGCGGACCCCCTCGTACACCGATAAACTCATCTTT
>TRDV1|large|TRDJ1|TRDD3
CALGVRDPTYWGTYTDKLIF
TGTGCTCTTGGGGTCAGGGACCCGACCTACTGGGGGACGTACACCGATAAACTCATCTTT
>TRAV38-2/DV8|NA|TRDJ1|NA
CAYRKTRDGNTDKLIF
TGTGCTTATAGGAAGACTCGGGATGGGAACACCGATAAACTCATCTTT
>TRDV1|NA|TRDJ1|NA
CALAAWGGDTDKLIF
TGTGCTCTTGCGGCGTGGGGGGGCGACACCGATAAACTCATCTTT
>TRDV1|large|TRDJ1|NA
CALGEFPLLEGYTDKLIF
TGTGCTCTTGGGGAATTCCCCCTACTTGAGGGGTACACCGATAAACTCATCTTT
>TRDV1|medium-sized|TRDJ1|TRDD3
CALGGFTGVGDTYTDKLIF
TGTGCTCTTGGGGGATTCACCGGAGTGGGGGATACCTACACCGATAAACTCATCTTT
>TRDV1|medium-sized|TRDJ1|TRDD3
CALGSGVLGDHKLIF
TGTGCTCTCGGCTCTGGCGTACTGGGGGATCATAAACTCATCTTT
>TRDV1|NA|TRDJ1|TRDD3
CALGEYHAWGKTYTDKLIF
TGTGCTCTTGGGGAATACCACGCCTGGGGGAAAACGTACACCGATAAACTCATCTTT
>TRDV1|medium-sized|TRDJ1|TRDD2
CALGVPLAFLRIWGLEANTDKLIF
TGTGCTCTTGGGGTCCCCTTGGCCTTCCTACGTATCTGGGGATTAGAGGCGAACACCGATAAACTCATCTTT
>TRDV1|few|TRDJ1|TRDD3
CALGEAYIYWGILPDKLIF
TGTGCTCTTGGGGAAGCCTATATCTACTGGGGGATACTCCCCGATAAACTCATCTTT
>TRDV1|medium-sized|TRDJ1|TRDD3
CALGEPPSLGDPTDKLIF
TGTGCTCTTGGGGAACCGCCTTCCCTGGGGGATCCAACCGATAAACTCATCTTT
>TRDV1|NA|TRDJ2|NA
CALGELRLGAFLPTGGLSSLTAQLFF
TGTGCTCTTGGGGAACTAAGGCTGGGAGCCTTCCTTCCTACTGGGGGATTGAGTAGCTTGACAGCACAACTCTTCTTT
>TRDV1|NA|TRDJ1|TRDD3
CALGEGFLRGIRGPDKLIF
TGTGCTCTTGGGGAGGGCTTCCTACGGGGGATACGCGGACCCGATAAACTCATCTTT
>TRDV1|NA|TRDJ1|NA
CALGEVFLLWGPQGDKLIF
TGTGCTCTTGGGGAAGTATTCCTCCTCTGGGGACCCCAGGGCGATAAACTCATCTTT
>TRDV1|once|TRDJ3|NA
CALGDRTSGGERNCSWDTRQMFF
TGTGCTCTTGGGGACCGGACTTCCGGAGGGGAAAGGAACTGCTCCTGGGACACCCGACAGATGTTTTTC
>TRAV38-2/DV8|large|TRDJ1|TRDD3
CAYRSASSRVLGGYGDELIF
TGTGCTTATAGGAGCGCTTCCTCTCGTGTACTGGGGGGATACGGGGATGAACTCATCTTT
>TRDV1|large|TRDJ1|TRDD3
CALGEGLAYGGYLKLIF
TGTGCTCTTGGGGAAGGTTTGGCCTACGGGGGATACCTCAAACTCATCTTT
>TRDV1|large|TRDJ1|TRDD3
CALRLGDTRFTDKLIF
TGTGCTCTTAGGCTGGGGGATACGCGATTCACCGATAAACTCATCTTT
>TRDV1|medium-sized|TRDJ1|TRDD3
CALGEFTPIPGLLGDHSYTDKLIF
TGTGCTCTTGGGGAATTTACCCCCATACCCGGCCTACTGGGGGACCACTCGTACACCGATAAACTCATCTTT
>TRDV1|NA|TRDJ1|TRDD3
CALGERLGGTPPDKLIF
TGTGCTCTTGGGGAACGGCTGGGGGGTACGCCCCCCGATAAACTCATCTTT
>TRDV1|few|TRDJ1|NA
CALGKAFLPYGGPYTDKLIF
TGTGCTCTTGGGAAGGCCTTCCTTCCGTACGGGGGACCCTACACCGATAAACTCATCTTT
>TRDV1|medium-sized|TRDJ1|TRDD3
CALGELLLPTLCTGGYPDKLIF
TGTGCTCTTGGGGAACTATTACTTCCTACCCTTTGTACTGGGGGATACCCCGATAAACTCATCTTT
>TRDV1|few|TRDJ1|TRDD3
CALGEPASYLVLGADTDKLIF
TGTGCTCTTGGGGAACCCGCGTCCTACCTCGTACTGGGGGCCGACACCGATAAACTCATCTTT
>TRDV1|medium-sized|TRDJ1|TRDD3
CALGTPGPSPIWGDKLIF
TGTGCTCTTGGGACTCCGGGGCCTTCGCCAATCTGGGGGGATAAACTCATCTTT
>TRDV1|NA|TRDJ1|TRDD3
CALGGCVWGIRPYTDKLIF
TGTGCTCTTGGGGGTTGCGTTTGGGGGATACGTCCTTACACCGATAAACTCATCTTT
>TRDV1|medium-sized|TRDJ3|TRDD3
CALGEETPLLGDTSWDTRQMFF
TGTGCTCTTGGGGAGGAAACCCCCCTACTGGGGGATACGTCCTGGGACACCCGACAGATGTTTTTC
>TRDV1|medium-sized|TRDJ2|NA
CALGELDRRYPGLTAQLFF
TGTGCTCTTGGGGAACTAGATCGGAGGTACCCAGGCTTGACAGCACAACTCTTCTTT
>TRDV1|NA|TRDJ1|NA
CALGEEGRPIGTDKLIF
TGTGCTCTTGGGGAAGAGGGTCGCCCTATAGGCACCGATAAACTCATCTTT
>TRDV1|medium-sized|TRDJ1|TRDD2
CALGEFLRVRPRYTDKLIF
TGTGCTCTTGGGGAGTTCCTACGTGTGAGGCCCCGCTACACCGATAAACTCATCTTT
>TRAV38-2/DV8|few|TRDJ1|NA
CAYRSLRRLDTGSDKLIF
TGTGCTTATAGGAGCTTACGGCGTTTAGATACTGGTTCCGATAAACTCATCTTT
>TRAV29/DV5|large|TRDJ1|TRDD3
CAASGDWGKLDTDKLIF
TGTGCAGCAAGCGGCGACTGGGGGAAATTGGACACCGATAAACTCATCTTT
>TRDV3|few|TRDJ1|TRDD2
CAFSGDGFLREAGDPKLIF
TGTGCCTTTAGTGGAGATGGCTTCCTACGTGAAGCTGGGGACCCGAAACTCATCTTT
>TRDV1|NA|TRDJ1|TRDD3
CALGEQLSLPTGEDLRLLGDTSLIF
TGTGCTCTTGGGGAACAGCTCTCTCTCCCCACCGGAGAGGACCTACGGTTACTGGGGGATACCTCACTCATCTTT